This T cell receptor beta chain stems from a study of blood T cell repertoires in COVID-19. Study background: Donors in the United States, Italy and Spain gave samples during acute or convalescent COVID-19.

CDR1 is SGHRS and CDR2 is YFSETQ in the germline V gene. Trimming shortened V by 1 base and J by 0 bases, and 14 bases separated the two germline ends. This CDR3 is 16 amino acids long. Produced via immunoSEQ multiplex PCR; TCRdb's table is partial and in-frame only. The table includes about 230,000 clones, about 85% detected once. Sequenced sample: peripheral blood. The chain combines TRBV5-1 with TRBJ2-7; D gene ambiguous. The clonotype comes from an elderly woman with acute or convalescent COVID-19. CDR3 coding DNA: TGCGCCAGCAGCTTGTATCTGCGGCAACTCTCCTACGAGCAGTACTTC. Residues: CASSLYLRQLSYEQYF.